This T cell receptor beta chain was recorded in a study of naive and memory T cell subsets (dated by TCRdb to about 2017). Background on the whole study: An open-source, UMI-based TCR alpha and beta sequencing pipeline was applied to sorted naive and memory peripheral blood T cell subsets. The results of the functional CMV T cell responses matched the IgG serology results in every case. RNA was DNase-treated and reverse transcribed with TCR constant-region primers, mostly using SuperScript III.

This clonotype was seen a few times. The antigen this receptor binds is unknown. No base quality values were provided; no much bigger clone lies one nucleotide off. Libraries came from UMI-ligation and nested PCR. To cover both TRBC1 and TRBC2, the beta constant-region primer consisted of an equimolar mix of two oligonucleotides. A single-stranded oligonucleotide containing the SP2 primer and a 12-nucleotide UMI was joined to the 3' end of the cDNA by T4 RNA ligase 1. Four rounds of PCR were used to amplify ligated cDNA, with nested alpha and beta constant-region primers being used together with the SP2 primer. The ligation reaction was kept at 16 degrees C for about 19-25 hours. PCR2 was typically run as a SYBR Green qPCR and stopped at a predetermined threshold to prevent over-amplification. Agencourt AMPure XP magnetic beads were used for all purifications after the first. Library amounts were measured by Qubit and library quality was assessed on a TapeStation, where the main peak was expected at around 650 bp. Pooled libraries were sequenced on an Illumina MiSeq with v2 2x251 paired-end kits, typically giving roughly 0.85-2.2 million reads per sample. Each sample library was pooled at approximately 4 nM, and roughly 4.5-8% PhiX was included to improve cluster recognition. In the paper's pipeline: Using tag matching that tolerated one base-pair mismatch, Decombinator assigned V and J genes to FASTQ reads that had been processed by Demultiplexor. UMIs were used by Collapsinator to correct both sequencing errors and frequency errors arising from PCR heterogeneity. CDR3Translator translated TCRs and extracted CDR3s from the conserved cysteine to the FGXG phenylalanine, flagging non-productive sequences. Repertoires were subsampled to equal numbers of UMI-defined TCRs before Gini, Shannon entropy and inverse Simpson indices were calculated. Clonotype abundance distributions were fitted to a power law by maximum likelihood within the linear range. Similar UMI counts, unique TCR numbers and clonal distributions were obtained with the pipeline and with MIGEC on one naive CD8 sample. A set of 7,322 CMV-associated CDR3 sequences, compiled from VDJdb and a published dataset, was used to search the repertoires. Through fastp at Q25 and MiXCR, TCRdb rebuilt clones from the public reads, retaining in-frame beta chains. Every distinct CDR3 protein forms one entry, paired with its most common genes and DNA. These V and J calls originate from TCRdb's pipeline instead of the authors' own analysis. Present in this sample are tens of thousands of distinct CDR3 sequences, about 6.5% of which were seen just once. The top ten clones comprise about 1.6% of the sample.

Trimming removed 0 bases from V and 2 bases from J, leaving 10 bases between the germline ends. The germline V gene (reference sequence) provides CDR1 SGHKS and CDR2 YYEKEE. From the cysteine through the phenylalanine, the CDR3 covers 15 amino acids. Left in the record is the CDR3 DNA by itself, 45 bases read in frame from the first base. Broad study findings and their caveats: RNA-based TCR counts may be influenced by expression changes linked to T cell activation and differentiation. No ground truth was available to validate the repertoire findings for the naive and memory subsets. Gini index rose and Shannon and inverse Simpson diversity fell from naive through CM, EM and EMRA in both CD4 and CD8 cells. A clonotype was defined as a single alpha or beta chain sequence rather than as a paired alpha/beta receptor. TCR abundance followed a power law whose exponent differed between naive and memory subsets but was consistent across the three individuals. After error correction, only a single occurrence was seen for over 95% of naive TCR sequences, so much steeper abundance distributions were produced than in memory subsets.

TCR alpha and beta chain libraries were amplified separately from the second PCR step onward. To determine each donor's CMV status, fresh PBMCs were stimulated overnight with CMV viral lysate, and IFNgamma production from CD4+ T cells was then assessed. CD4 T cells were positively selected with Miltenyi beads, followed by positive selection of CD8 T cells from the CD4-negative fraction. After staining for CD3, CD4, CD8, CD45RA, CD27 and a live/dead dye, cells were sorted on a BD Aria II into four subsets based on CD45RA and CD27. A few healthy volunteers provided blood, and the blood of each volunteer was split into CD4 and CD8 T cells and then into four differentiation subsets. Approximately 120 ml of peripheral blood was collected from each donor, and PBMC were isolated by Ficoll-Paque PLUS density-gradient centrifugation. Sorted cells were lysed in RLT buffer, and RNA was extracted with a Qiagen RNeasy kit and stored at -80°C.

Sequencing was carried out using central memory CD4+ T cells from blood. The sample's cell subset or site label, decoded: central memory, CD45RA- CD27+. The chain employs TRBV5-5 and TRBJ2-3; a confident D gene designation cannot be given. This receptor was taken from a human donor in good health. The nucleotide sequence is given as TGTGCCAGCAGCTTGGAGTCTTGGGCCACAGATACGCAGTATTTT. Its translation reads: CASSLESWATDTQYF.